This T cell receptor (beta chain) was sequenced during a study of OX40 agonist ivuxolimab in advanced cancers. The protocol was immunoSEQ multiplex PCR, while the TCRdb copy is restricted to in-frame clones and leaves out a portion. In the table there are 70,000 to 95,000 clones, over 75% of which are singletons. Comments on this clone: Antigen: not known.

Study observations and caveats: There were also nonresponders showing low normalized T-cell clonal expansion.

The sequence was collected from an adult with an advanced solid tumor such as melanoma, head and neck, liver or kidney cancer. The sequences come from CD4+ or CD8+ T cells sorted from blood, collected in a trial of the OX40 agonist ivuxolimab.

In nucleotides, the CDR3 is TGTGCCAGCAGCTTGGCCGAAGGTGGCAGGTCTGCCCAGTACTTC. Its translation: CASSLAEGGRSAQYF. This sequence joins TRBV5-4 and TRBJ2-5, with no clear D. V was trimmed by 0 bases and J by 9 bases, leaving 18 bases between them. The CDR3 runs to 15 residues. Germline CDR1 and CDR2: SGHNT and YYREEE (reference sequence).